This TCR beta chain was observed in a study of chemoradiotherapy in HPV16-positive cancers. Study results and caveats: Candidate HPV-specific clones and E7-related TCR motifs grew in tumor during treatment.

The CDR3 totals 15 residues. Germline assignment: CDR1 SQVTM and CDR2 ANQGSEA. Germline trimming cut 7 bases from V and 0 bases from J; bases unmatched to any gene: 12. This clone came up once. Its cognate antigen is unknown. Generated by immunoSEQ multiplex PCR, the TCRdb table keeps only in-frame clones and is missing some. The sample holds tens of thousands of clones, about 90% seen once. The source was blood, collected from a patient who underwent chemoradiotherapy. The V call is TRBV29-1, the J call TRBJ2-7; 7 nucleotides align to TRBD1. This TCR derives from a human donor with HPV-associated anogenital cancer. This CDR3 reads CSGVFPGQSSYEQYF. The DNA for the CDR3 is TGCAGCGGGGTATTTCCGGGACAGTCCTCCTACGAGCAGTACTTC.